What follows are 29 T cell receptor beta chains derived from one specimen sequenced in a study of blood T cell repertoires in COVID-19 (dated by TCRdb to 2020 to 2021). The library was made by the immunoSEQ multiplex PCR assay. What TCRdb holds here is the immuneACCESS table cut down to in-frame rearrangements. Part of the clones is not present; checked against another copy, under half of the missing clones reflect an unresolved V gene, and the others are unexplained. This sample lists over 100,000 clones; more than 75% were detected once. The top ten hold 9.8% of the sample. Material for sequencing was peripheral blood. The receptors here all came from a man aged 55 to 69 with active or convalescent COVID-19.

The genes are TRBV10-2 and TRBJ2-7; 7 positions agree with TRBD1. With 6 bases clipped from V and 11 bases from J, the junction kept 13 bases outside the gene matches. Germline values: CDR1 WSHSY, CDR2 SAAADI. The CDR3 consists of 13 residues. The CDR3 bases are TGCGCCAGCAGAGGGGGATGGGACAGCCCAAAGTACTTC. It encodes CASRGGWDSPKYF.

The rearrangement joins TRBV27 to TRBJ2-3; D may be TRBD1 (6 bases). The CDR3 is made up of 16 amino acids. V was pared by 2 bases and J by 3 bases, with 15 bases between. Germline V lookup: CDR1 MNHEY, CDR2 SMNVEV (reference sequence). The CDR3 coding sequence is TGTGCCAGCAGTTTAACTACAGGGTCCGCTACAGATACGCAGTATTTT. As protein: CASSLTTGSATDTQYF.

The chain carries TRBV18 and TRBJ2-5; TRBD2 matches at 8 bases. This CDR3 spans 15 amino acids. CDR1 and CDR2 (germline): KGHSH, LQKENI. V was pared by 6 bases and J by 1 base, with 7 bases of the junction left unmatched. CDR3 sequence reads: CASSRGGFLQETQYF. The CDR3, as DNA: TGTGCCAGCTCTCGGGGGGGGTTCCTCCAAGAGACCCAGTACTTC. Together with reference TRBV18 and TRBJ2-5, the CDR3 gives the full variable domain: NAGVMQNPRHLVRRRGQEARLRCSPMKGHSHVYWYRQLPEEGLKFMVYLQKENIIDESGMPKERFSAEFPKEGPSILRIQQVVRGDSAAYFCASSRGGFLQETQYFGPGTRLLVL.

The chain is built from TRBV27 and TRBJ1-1, with no clear D. CDR3 length: 15 amino acids. The germline V and J ends were trimmed by 0 bases and 1 base, with 9 bases remaining between them. Germline CDR1 is MNHEY and CDR2 is SMNVEV (reference sequence). The CDR3 protein is CASSLSGLSNTEAFF. In DNA, the CDR3 is TGTGCCAGCAGTTTATCTGGACTCTCGAACACTGAAGCTTTCTTT.

This chain joins TRBV6-2 or TRBV6-3 and TRBJ1-5; 9 positions agree with TRBD1. Losses at the gene ends were 6 bases for V and 5 bases for J; bases not matched to a gene: 5. Germline V lookup: CDR1 MNHEY, CDR2 SVGEGT. The CDR3 extends over 14 amino acids. CDR3 DNA: TGTGCCAGCAGCCCGGGACAGGGTGATCAGCCCCAGCATTTT. As protein: CASSPGQGDQPQHF.

CDR3 sequence reads: CASSGTPYNEQFF. Written as DNA, the CDR3 is TGTGCCAGCAGCGGGACTCCCTACAATGAGCAGTTCTTC. The chain carries TRBV6-5 and TRBJ2-1, with D possibly matching TRBD2 (6 bases). This CDR3 comprises 13 residues. Germline CDR1 is MNHEY and CDR2 is SVGAGI. V gave up 6 bases and J gave up 2 bases, with 8 bases separating them.

V and J are TRBV14 and TRBJ1-1, with 8 bases that match TRBD1. V was clipped by 4 bases and J by 1 base; unmatched bases: 5. Germline V gives CDR1 SGHDN, CDR2 FVKESK. This CDR3 contains 15 residues. The CDR3 loop reads CASSPRQGQNTEAFF. The CDR3 DNA reads as TGTGCCAGCAGCCCCCGACAGGGGCAGAACACTGAAGCTTTCTTT.

The V gene is TRBV11-3, the J gene TRBJ2-1; 9 positions agree with TRBD2. Germline V CDR1 and CDR2: SGHNT, YENEEA. The ends lost 5 bases at V and 4 bases at J; junction bases unmatched: 9. This CDR3 comprises 16 residues. CDR3 loop: CASSPKTSGSYNEQFF. The CDR3 nucleotides are TGTGCCAGCAGCCCCAAGACTAGCGGATCGTACAATGAGCAGTTCTTC.

The chain employs TRBV4-1 and TRBJ2-1; tentatively, D is TRBD2 (6 bases). CDR3 length equals 17 residues. Germline V gene data show CDR1 as MGHRA and CDR2 as YSYEKL. Trimming removed 1 base at V and 4 bases at J, with 17 bases between. CDR3 DNA sequence: TGCGCCAGCAGCCAAGTCCTGGTCGCGGGGATATACAATGAGCAGTTCTTC. Encoded protein: CASSQVLVAGIYNEQFF.

This chain connects TRBV14 to TRBJ2-7; D ambiguous. Germline CDR1 is SGHDN and CDR2 is FVKESK. The V end was cut by 1 base, the J end by 0 bases, with 7 bases between. The CDR3 length is 14 residues. The CDR3 DNA sequence: TGTGCCAGCAGCCAAGCCGTATACTCCTACGAGCAGTACTTC. This translates into CASSQAVYSYEQYF.

The genes are TRBV7-2 and TRBJ1-4, with unresolved D. The germline V gene has CDR1 SGHTA and CDR2 FQGNSA. The CDR3 has 15 amino acids. V was shortened by 5 bases and J by 0 bases, with 10 bases between the two germline ends. The CDR3 sequence is CASSPQATTNEKLFF. The CDR3 nucleotides are TGTGCCAGCAGCCCCCAGGCCACAACTAATGAAAAACTGTTTTTT.

This chain links TRBV6-5 with TRBJ2-7, with 7 bases matching TRBD1. CDR1 is MNHEY, CDR2 SVGAGI, per germline. J was trimmed by 3 bases and V by 4 bases; bases with no gene match: 6. This CDR3 region has 14 residues. The CDR3 nucleotides read TGTGCCAGCAGTTCGGGGACAGCCTTCTACGAGCAGTACGTC. Protein sequence: CASSSGTAFYEQYV.

The V call is TRBV5-1, the J call TRBJ2-7; the match to TRBD1 covers 9 bases. The trim removed 4 bases at V and 7 bases at J, leaving 12 bases unmatched. This CDR3 spans 15 amino acids. CDR1 and CDR2 (germline): SGHRS, YFSETQ. CDR3 protein: CASSPLGDRVEEQYF. The DNA for the CDR3 is TGCGCCAGCAGCCCCCTTGGGGACAGGGTTGAAGAGCAGTACTTC. The variable domain in full, completed from reference TRBV5-1 and TRBJ2-7, reads KAGVTQTPRYLIKTRGQQVTLSCSPISGHRSVSWYQQTPGQGLQFLFEYFSETQRNKGNFPGRFSGRQFSNSRSEMNVSTLELGDSALYLCASSPLGDRVEEQYFGPGTRLTVT.

In this sample, this clone turned up once. J is TRBJ1-1 and V is TRBV28, with 7 bases that match TRBD1. The CDR3 loop spans 13 amino acids. V lost 6 bases to trimming and J lost 11 bases; unmatched junction nucleotides: 12. CDR1 MDHEN and CDR2 SYDVKM come from the germline V gene. The CDR3 coding sequence is TGTGCCAGCAGATCCTCCGCCGACAGGGCCGCTTTCTTT. The encoded protein is CASRSSADRAAFF.

In nucleotides, the CDR3 is TGTGCCAGCAGCTCTAGCGGGAGGCCCGAAGAGACCCAGTACTTC. It encodes CASSSSGRPEETQYF. This chain joins TRBV7-9 and TRBJ2-5; 11 nucleotides line up with TRBD2. Germline V gene data show CDR1 as SEHNR and CDR2 as FQNEAQ (reference sequence). The V segment lost 4 bases and the J segment 3 bases; nucleotides outside the gene matches: 4. CDR3 length: 15 amino acids.

This chain uses TRBV7-6 with TRBJ2-1; no firm D call. Trimming stripped 5 bases from V and 1 base from J, with 6 bases between. The CDR3 sequence is 13 residues long. Germline V CDR1 and CDR2: SGHVS, FNYEAQ. As DNA, the CDR3 is TGTGCCAGCAGCACACAGTCCTACAATGAGCAGTTCTTC. Its translation is CASSTQSYNEQFF. The variable domain in full, with the rest retrieved from reference TRBV7-6 and TRBJ2-1, is GAGVSQSPRYKVTKRGQDVALRCDPISGHVSLYWYRQALGQGPEFLTYFNYEAQQDKSGLPNDRFSAERPEGSISTLTIQRTEQRDSAMYRCASSTQSYNEQFFGPGTRLTVL.

The CDR3 loop reads CASSYRHQGYEQYF. CDR3 bases: TGTGCCAGCAGTTACCGACACCAGGGGTACGAGCAGTACTTC. The J gene is TRBJ2-7, the V gene TRBV6-5; D is perhaps TRBD1 (6 bases). Per germline, CDR1 MNHEY and CDR2 SVGAGI. The CDR3 runs to 14 residues. Trimming removed 2 bases from V and 4 bases from J, with 12 bases in between.

The V call is TRBV7-8, the J call TRBJ2-3; the D is unclear. The germline V and J ends were trimmed by 4 bases and 4 bases, with 6 bases remaining between them. CDR1 is SGHVS and CDR2 is FQNEAQ in the germline V gene. CDR3 size: 12 residues. CDR3 residues: CASSYRPDTQYF. In nucleotides, the CDR3 is TGTGCCAGCAGCTACAGACCAGATACGCAGTATTTT.

The genes are TRBV19 and TRBJ2-1, with a possible D match to TRBD2 (5 bases). V lost 3 bases to trimming and J lost 8 bases, with 20 bases between them. Germline loops: CDR1 LNHDA, CDR2 SQIVND (reference sequence). The CDR3 spans 16 residues. CDR3 sequence reads: CASSMRRTLTSDEQFF. CDR3 coding DNA: TGTGCCAGTAGTATGCGGCGGACTTTGACCAGCGATGAGCAGTTCTTC.

The CDR3 reads CASSRDRPSSYEQYF. The DNA for the CDR3 is TGTGCCAGCAGTAGGGACAGGCCGAGCTCCTACGAGCAGTACTTC. J is TRBJ2-7 and V is TRBV6-5; TRBD1 agrees at 8 bases. J was trimmed by 0 bases and V by 5 bases; bases with no gene match: 6. Germline V CDR1 and CDR2: MNHEY, SVGAGI. The CDR3 length is 15 residues.

This chain uses TRBV7-8 with TRBJ2-5, with a possible D match to TRBD2 (5 bases). The CDR3 contains 15 residues. V was cut by 4 bases and J by 4 bases, with 16 bases left in between. Germline loops: CDR1 SGHVS, CDR2 FQNEAQ. The DNA for the CDR3 is TGTGCCAGCAGCTCCCAGGTGACTAAGGGAGAGACCCAGTACTTC. This sequence encodes CASSSQVTKGETQYF. Supplemented by reference TRBV7-8 and TRBJ2-5, the full variable domain reads GAGVSQSPRYKVAKRGQDVALRCDPISGHVSLFWYQQALGQGPEFLTYFQNEAQLDKSGLPSDRFFAERPEGSVSTLKIQRTQQEDSAVYLCASSSQVTKGETQYFGPGTRLLVL.

This chain connects TRBV9 to TRBJ2-1, with 7 positions matching TRBD2. There are 16 residues in the CDR3. With 4 bases clipped from V and 1 base from J, the junction kept 8 bases outside the gene matches. Germline loops: CDR1 SGDLS, CDR2 YYNGEE. CDR3 sequence: CASSPPGLGSYNEQFF. The CDR3 DNA reads as TGTGCCAGCAGCCCCCCCGGACTAGGGTCCTACAATGAGCAGTTCTTC.

The V and J genes are TRBV5-1 and TRBJ2-1; perhaps TRBD2 as D (7 bases). This CDR3 spans 15 amino acids. Trimming took off 7 bases at V and 1 base at J, with 15 bases between the two ends. Germline V gives CDR1 SGHRS, CDR2 YFSETQ. This CDR3 reads CASAREDSSYNEQFF. The CDR3 DNA reads as TGCGCCAGCGCACGGGAGGACAGTTCCTACAATGAGCAGTTCTTC.

The chain links TRBV5-8 to TRBJ1-1; D might be TRBD1 (5 bases). Trimming pared 4 bases from V and 0 bases from J, leaving 13 bases between. CDR1 is SGHTS and CDR2 is YDEGEE in the germline V gene. The CDR3 covers 15 residues. The CDR3 region is CASSLRPTVNTEAFF. CDR3 sequence (DNA): TGTGCCAGCAGCCTACGCCCGACAGTGAACACTGAAGCTTTCTTT.

The chain links TRBV6-1 to TRBJ2-7, with D maybe TRBD1 (6 bases). Germline V gives CDR1 MNHNS, CDR2 SASEGT. CDR3 length equals 17 residues. The V gene lost 3 bases and the J gene lost 0 bases, with 18 bases spanning the gap. The CDR3 coding sequence is TGTGCCAGCAGTGACCCGGGACAACCCGGGCCCTCCTACGAGCAGTACTTC. Protein sequence: CASSDPGQPGPSYEQYF.

The chain combines TRBV10-2 with TRBJ2-1; 14 positions match TRBD2. This CDR3 is 16 amino acids long. Germline lookup yields CDR1 WSHSY and CDR2 SAAADI. V shed 0 bases and J 12 bases; nucleotides not matched to a gene: 7. CDR3 bases: TGCGCCAGCAGTGAGTCGGGGACTAGCGGGAGTCGCCGGCAGTTCTTC. As protein: CASSESGTSGSRRQFF.

This chain connects TRBV12-3 or TRBV12-4 to TRBJ1-5, with a weak D call TRBD1 (6 bases). The CDR3 sequence is 13 residues long. The ends were cut back, 5 bases at V and 6 bases at J, with 11 bases in the middle. The CDR3 here is CASSNRVLQPQHF. The CDR3 bases are TGTGCCAGCAGTAACAGGGTTCTTCAGCCCCAGCATTTT.

The chain joins TRBV24-1 to TRBJ2-3; TRBD2 agrees at 8 bases. The ends lost 4 bases at V and 2 bases at J; junction bases unmatched: 10. CDR3 length equals 17 residues. CDR1 is KGHDR and CDR2 is SFDVKD in the germline V gene. CDR3 protein: CATSDNPTSVNTDTQYF. CDR3 nucleotides: TGTGCCACCAGTGACAACCCGACTAGCGTCAACACAGATACGCAGTATTTT.

Only one count was recorded for this clone. V and J are TRBV12-3 or TRBV12-4 and TRBJ2-7; D gene ambiguous. CDR3 size: 13 residues. V was shortened by 6 bases and J by 1 base, with 10 bases between the two germline ends. In nucleotides, the CDR3 is TGTGCCAGCAGAACTGACTGGTCCTACGAGCAGTACTTC. Protein sequence: CASRTDWSYEQYF.